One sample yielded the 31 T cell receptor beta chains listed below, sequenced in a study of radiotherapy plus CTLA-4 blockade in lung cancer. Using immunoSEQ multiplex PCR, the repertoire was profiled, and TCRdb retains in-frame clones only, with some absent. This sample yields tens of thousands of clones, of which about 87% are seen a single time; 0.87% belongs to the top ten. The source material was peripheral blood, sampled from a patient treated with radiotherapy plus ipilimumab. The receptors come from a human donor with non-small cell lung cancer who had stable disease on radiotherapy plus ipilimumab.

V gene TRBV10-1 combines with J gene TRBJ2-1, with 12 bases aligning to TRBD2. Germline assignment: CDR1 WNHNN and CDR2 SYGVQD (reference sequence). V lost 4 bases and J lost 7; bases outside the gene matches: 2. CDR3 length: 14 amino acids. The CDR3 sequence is CASSVGLAGNEQFF. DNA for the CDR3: TGCGCCAGCAGTGTCGGACTAGCGGGAAATGAGCAGTTCTTC.

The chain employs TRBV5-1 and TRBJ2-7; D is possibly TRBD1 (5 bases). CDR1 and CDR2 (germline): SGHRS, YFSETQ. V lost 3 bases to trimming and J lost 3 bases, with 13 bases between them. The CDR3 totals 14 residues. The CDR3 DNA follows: TGCGCCAGCAGCTCGGCAGGGTTTCTCTACGAGCAGTACTTC. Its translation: CASSSAGFLYEQYF.

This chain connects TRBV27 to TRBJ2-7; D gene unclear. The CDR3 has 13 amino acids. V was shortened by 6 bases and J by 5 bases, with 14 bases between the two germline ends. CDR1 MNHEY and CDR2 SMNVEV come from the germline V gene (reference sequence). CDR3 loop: CASREGNSHEQYF. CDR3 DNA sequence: TGTGCCAGCAGGGAAGGGAATAGCCACGAGCAGTACTTC.

CDR3 in DNA: TGTGCCAGCAGCGCGACTGCCTCCTCCCTTGAGCAGTTCTTC. It yields the protein CASSATASSLEQFF. This chain links TRBV2 with TRBJ2-1; D gene uncertain. This CDR3 comprises 14 residues. Germline CDR1 is SNHLY and CDR2 is FYNNEI. V gave up 6 bases and J gave up 9 bases, with 18 bases separating them.

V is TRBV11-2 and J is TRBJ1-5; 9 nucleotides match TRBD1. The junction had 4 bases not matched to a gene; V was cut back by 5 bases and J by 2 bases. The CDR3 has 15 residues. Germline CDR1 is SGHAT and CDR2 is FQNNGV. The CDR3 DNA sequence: TGTGCCAGCAGCCGGACAGGGGTGGGCAATCAGCCCCAGCATTTT. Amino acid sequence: CASSRTGVGNQPQHF.

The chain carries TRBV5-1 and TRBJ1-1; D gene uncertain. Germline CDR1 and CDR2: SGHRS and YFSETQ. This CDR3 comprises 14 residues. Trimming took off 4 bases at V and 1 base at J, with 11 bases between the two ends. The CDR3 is CASSPAWGNTEAFF. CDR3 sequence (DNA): TGCGCCAGCAGCCCTGCGTGGGGGAACACTGAAGCTTTCTTT.

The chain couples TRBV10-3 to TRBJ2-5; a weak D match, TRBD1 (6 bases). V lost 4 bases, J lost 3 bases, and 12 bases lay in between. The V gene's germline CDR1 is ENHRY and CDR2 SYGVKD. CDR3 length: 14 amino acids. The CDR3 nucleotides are TGTGCCATCAGTGTAGGGCAGGGGAAAGAGACCCAGTACTTC. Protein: CAISVGQGKETQYF.

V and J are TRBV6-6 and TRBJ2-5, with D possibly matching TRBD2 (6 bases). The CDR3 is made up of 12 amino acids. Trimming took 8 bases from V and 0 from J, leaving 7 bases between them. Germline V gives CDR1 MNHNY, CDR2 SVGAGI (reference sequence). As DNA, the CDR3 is TGTGCCAGCGCGGGGAACCAAGAGACCCAGTACTTC. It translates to CASAGNQETQYF.

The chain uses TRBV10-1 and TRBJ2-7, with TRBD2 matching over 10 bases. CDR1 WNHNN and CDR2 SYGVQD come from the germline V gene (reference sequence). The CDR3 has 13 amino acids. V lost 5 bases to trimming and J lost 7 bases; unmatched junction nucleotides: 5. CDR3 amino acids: CASSPGLAMEQYF. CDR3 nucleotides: TGCGCCAGCAGTCCGGGACTAGCGATGGAGCAGTACTTC.

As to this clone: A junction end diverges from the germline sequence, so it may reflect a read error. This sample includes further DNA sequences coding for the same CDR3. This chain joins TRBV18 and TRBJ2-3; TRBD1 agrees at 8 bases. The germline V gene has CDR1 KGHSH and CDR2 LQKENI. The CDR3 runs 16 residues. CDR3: CASSPAGGLRTDTQYF. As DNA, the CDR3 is TGTGCCAGTTCACCTGCAGGGGGCCTACGCACAGATACGCAGTATTTT.

The CDR3 DNA reads as TGCGCCAGCAGCTTGTGGGGGAGCACAGATACGCAGTATTTT. Amino acid sequence: CASSLWGSTDTQYF. The rearrangement uses TRBV5-1 and TRBJ2-3, with D perhaps matching TRBD1 or TRBD2 (5 bases each). The V and J ends lost 1 base and 0 bases respectively, with 6 bases between them. CDR1 is SGHRS, CDR2 YFSETQ, per germline. This CDR3 has 14 residues.

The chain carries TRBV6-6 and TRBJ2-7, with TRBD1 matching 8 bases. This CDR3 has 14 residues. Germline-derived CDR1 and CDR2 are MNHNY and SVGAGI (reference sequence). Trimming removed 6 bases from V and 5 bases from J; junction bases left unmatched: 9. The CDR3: CASRLLDRDHEQYF. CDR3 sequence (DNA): TGTGCCAGCAGGCTACTGGACAGGGACCACGAGCAGTACTTC.

The CDR3 bases are TGTGCCAGCAGCCCTAGAGGGGGGCGCCTTTACGAGCAGTACTTC. Translating gives CASSPRGGRLYEQYF. The genes are TRBV13 and TRBJ2-7; D may be TRBD1 or TRBD2 (6 bases each). This CDR3 has 15 amino acids. V was cut by 5 bases and J by 4 bases, with 18 bases left in between. Per the germline V gene, CDR1 is PRHDT and CDR2 is FYEKMQ (reference sequence).

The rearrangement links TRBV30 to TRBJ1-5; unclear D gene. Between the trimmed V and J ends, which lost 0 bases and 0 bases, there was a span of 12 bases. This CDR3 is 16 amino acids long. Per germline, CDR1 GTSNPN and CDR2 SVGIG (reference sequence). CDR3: CAWSVFGSLSNQPQHF. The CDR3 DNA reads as TGTGCCTGGAGTGTATTCGGCAGCCTTAGCAATCAGCCCCAGCATTTT.

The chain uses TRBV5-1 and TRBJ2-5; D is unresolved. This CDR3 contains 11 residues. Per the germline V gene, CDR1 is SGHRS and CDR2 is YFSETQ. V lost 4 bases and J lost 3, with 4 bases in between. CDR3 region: CASSGEETQYF. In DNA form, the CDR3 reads TGCGCCAGCAGCGGGGAAGAGACCCAGTACTTC.

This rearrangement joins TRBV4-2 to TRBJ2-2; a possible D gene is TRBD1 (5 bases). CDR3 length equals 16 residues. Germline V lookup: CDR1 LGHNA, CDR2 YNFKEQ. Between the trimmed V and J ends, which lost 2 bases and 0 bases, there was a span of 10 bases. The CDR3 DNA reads TGTGCCAGCAGCCAAAGACTCAGGGCGAACACCGGGGAGCTGTTTTTT. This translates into CASSQRLRANTGELFF.

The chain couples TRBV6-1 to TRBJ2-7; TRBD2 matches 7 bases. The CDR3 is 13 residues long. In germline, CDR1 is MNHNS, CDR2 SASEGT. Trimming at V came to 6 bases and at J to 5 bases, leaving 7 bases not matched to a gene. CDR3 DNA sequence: TGTGCCAGCAGCCTCGGACTAGATAACGAGCAGTACTTC. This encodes CASSLGLDNEQYF.

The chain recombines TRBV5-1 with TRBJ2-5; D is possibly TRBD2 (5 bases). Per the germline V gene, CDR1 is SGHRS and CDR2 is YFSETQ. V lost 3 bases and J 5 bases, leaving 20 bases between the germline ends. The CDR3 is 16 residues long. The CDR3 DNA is TGCGCCAGCAGCTCAACCACTCGGGGTGTGTCGGAGACCCAGTACTTC. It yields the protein CASSSTTRGVSETQYF.

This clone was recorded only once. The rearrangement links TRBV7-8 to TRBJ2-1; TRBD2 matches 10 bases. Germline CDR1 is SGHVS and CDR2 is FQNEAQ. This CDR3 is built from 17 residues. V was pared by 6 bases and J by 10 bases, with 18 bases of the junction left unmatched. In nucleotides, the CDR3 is TGTGCCAGCAGTCCCCAGGGGGTAGCGGGGGGCCCCAAGGAGCAGTTCTTC. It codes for CASSPQGVAGGPKEQFF.

The CDR3 coding sequence is TGCGCCAGCAGCCAAGACTACAGCACCCTATCCTACGAGCAGTACTTC. This encodes CASSQDYSTLSYEQYF. The chain links TRBV4-1 to TRBJ2-7, with no clear D. This CDR3 spans 16 amino acids. Trimming took off 0 bases at V and 1 base at J, with 13 bases between the two ends. The germline V gene has CDR1 MGHRA and CDR2 YSYEKL.

The CDR3 sequence is CASSISPEGEQFF. The CDR3 DNA is TGTGCCAGTAGTATTTCTCCCGAAGGTGAGCAGTTCTTC. The gene calls are TRBV19 and TRBJ2-1; D ambiguous. Germline lookup yields CDR1 LNHDA and CDR2 SQIVND (reference sequence). Between the trimmed V and J ends, which lost 3 bases and 9 bases, there was a span of 12 bases. The CDR3 is 13 amino acids.

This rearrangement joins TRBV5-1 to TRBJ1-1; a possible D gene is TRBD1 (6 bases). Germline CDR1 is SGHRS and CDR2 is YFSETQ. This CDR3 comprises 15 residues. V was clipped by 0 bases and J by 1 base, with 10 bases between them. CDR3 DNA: TGCGCCAGCAGCTTGGAGGGGGGCAGGAACACTGAAGCTTTCTTT. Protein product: CASSLEGGRNTEAFF.

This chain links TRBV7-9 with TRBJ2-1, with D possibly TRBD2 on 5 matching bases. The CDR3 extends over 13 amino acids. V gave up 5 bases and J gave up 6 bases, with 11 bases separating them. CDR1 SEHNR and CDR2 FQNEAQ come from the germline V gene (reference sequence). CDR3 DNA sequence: TGTGCCAGCAGCCTAACTAGTTCCAATGAGCAGTTCTTC. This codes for CASSLTSSNEQFF. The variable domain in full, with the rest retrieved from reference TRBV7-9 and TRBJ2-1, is DTGVSQNPRHKITKRGQNVTFRCDPISEHNRLYWYRQTLGQGPEFLTYFQNEAQLEKSRLLSDRFSAERPKGSFSTLEIQRTEQGDSAMYLCASSLTSSNEQFFGPGTRLTVL.

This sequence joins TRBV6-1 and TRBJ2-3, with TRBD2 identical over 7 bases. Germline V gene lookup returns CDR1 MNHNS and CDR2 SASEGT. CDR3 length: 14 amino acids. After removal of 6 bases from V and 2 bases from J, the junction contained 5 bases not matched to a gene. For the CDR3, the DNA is TGTGCCAGCAGCCGGGACTATACCACAGATACGCAGTATTTT. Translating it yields CASSRDYTTDTQYF.

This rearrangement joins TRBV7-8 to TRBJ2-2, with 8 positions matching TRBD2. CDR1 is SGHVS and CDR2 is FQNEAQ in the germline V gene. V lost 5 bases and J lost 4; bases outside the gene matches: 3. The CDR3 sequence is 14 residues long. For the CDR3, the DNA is TGTGCCAGCAGCCACGGGACTAGCACCGGGGAGCTGTTTTTT. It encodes CASSHGTSTGELFF.

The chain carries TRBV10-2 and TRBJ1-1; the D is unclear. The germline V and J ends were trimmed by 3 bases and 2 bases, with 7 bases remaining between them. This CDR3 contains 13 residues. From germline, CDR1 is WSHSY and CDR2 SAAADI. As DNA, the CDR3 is TGCGCCAGCAGTGACAGCAGAAACACTGAAGCTTTCTTT. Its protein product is CASSDSRNTEAFF.

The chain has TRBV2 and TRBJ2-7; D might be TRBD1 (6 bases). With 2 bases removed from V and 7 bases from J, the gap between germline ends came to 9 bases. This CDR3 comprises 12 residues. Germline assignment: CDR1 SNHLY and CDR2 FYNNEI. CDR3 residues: CASSERRGEQYF. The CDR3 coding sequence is TGTGCCAGCAGTGAACGTAGGGGGGAGCAGTACTTC.

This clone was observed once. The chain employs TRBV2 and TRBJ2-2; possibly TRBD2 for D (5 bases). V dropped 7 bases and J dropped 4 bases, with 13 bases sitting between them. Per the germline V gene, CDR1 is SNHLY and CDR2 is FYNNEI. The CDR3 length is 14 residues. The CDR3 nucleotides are TGTGCCAGCAATATCGGGATGAGCACCGGGGAGCTGTTTTTT. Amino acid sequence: CASNIGMSTGELFF.

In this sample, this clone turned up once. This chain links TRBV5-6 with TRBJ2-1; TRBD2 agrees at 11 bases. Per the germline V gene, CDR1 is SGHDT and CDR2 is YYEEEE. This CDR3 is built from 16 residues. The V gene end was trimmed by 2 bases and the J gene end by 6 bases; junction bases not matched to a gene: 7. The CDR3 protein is CASSFFSGGVPNEQFF. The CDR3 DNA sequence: TGTGCCAGCAGCTTCTTTAGCGGGGGGGTACCCAATGAGCAGTTCTTC. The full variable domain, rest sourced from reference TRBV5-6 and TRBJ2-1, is DAGVTQSPTHLIKTRGQQVTLRCSPKSGHDTVSWYQQALGQGPQFIFQYYEEEERQRGNFPDRFSGHQFPNYSSELNVNALLLGDSALYLCASSFFSGGVPNEQFFGPGTRLTVL.

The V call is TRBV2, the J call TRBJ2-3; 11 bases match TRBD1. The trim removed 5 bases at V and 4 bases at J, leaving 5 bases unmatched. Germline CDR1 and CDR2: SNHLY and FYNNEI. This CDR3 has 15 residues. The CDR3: CASSTWTGGSDTQYF. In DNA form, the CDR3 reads TGTGCCAGCAGTACTTGGACAGGGGGCTCAGATACGCAGTATTTT.

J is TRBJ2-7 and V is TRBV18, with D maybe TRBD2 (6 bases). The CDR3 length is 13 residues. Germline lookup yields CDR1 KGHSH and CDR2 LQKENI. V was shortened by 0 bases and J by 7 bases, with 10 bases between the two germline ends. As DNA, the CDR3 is TGTGCCAGCTCACCACCGGCCGCGGGAGAGCAGTACTTC. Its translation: CASSPPAAGEQYF.